The 15 T cell receptor beta chains below all came from one sample that was sequenced in a study of blood T cell repertoires in COVID-19. Data came from immunoSEQ multiplex PCR; TCRdb stores just in-frame clones and leaves some out. Among 310,000 or so clones, about 82% were seen once, and the ten largest hold 1.5% to 2%. Material for sequencing was peripheral blood. Receptors originate from a woman aged 45-60 years with acute or convalescent COVID-19.

This clone has only a few counts. The chain combines TRBV5-1 with TRBJ2-7, with 7 bases lining up with TRBD1. Trimming removed 4 bases from V and 2 bases from J; junction bases left unmatched: 3. This CDR3 comprises 13 residues. The germline gives CDR1 SGHRS, CDR2 YFSETQ. CDR3 protein: CASSPGQTYEQYF. In nucleotides, the CDR3 is TGCGCCAGCAGCCCGGGACAGACCTACGAGCAGTACTTC.

CDR3 coding DNA: TGCAGCGTTGAACTCCTCCGGGACAGCCCTTACAATGAGCAGTTCTTC. It encodes CSVELLRDSPYNEQFF. J is TRBJ2-1 and V is TRBV29-1, with 7 bases that match TRBD1. The CDR3 loop spans 16 amino acids. The V and J ends lost 2 bases and 4 bases, in that order; junction bases with no gene match: 11. Germline CDR1 and CDR2: SQVTM and ANQGSEA.

CDR3 bases: TGTGCCAGCAGTGAGGGGGACAGGGTCTACAATGAGCAGTTCTTC. As protein: CASSEGDRVYNEQFF. The chain has TRBV6-1 and TRBJ2-1, with 9 bases aligning to TRBD1. The CDR3 extends over 15 amino acids. Germline trimming cut 3 bases from V and 3 bases from J; bases unmatched to any gene: 3. CDR1 and CDR2 (germline): MNHNS, SASEGT.

About this clone itself: At the DNA level, this CDR3 is encoded by other sequences in the same sample as well. This chain connects TRBV6-1 to TRBJ1-2, with D maybe TRBD1 (5 bases). In germline, CDR1 is MNHNS, CDR2 SASEGT. This CDR3 is 12 amino acids long. Trimming took 2 bases from V and 5 from J, leaving 6 bases between them. The CDR3 DNA follows: TGTGCCAGCAGTGAACAGGGTTATGGCTACACCTTC. Translated: CASSEQGYGYTF.

J is TRBJ2-7 and V is TRBV29-1, with a weak D call TRBD1 (7 bases). Germline V gives CDR1 SQVTM, CDR2 ANQGSEA. This CDR3 spans 14 amino acids. Trimming stripped 6 bases from V and 1 base from J, with 16 bases between. As DNA, the CDR3 is TGCAGCGTGACGACAGGGACTTCTTCCTACGAGCAGTACTTC. It encodes CSVTTGTSSYEQYF.

The chain carries TRBV5-1 and TRBJ2-7; 7 nucleotides line up with TRBD2. CDR3 length equals 16 residues. Losses at the gene ends were 4 bases for V and 3 bases for J; bases not matched to a gene: 13. Germline CDR1 is SGHRS and CDR2 is YFSETQ. The CDR3, as DNA: TGCGCCAGCAGCCAGACGTTCGCGGGAGCAAGCTACGAGCAGTACTTC. It encodes CASSQTFAGASYEQYF.

V usage is TRBV5-4 and J usage is TRBJ1-1; D call uncertain. CDR3 length: 12 amino acids. The ends were cut back, 3 bases at V and 5 bases at J, with 8 bases in the middle. CDR1 and CDR2 from the germline V gene are SGHNT and YYREEE (reference sequence). CDR3 amino acids: CASSWGGTEAFF. In DNA, the CDR3 is TGTGCCAGCAGCTGGGGAGGTACTGAAGCTTTCTTT.

This clone was picked up one time. The same CDR3 arises from other DNA sequences in this sample as well. As DNA, the CDR3 is TGTGCCAGCTCACCCACAGGGGGCGACACTGAAGCTTTCTTT. This codes for CASSPTGGDTEAFF. The rearrangement joins TRBV18 to TRBJ1-1, with 9 bases identical to TRBD1. V dropped 3 bases and J dropped 3; count of bases not matched to a gene: 2. The CDR3 length is 14 residues. Germline V lookup: CDR1 KGHSH, CDR2 LQKENI.

This chain connects TRBV4-1 to TRBJ2-3, with a tentative D call TRBD1 (7 bases). In germline, CDR1 is MGHRA, CDR2 YSYEKL. V lost 2 bases and J lost 1, with 16 bases in between. This CDR3 is built from 17 residues. The CDR3, as DNA: TGCGCCAGCAGCCAATCCCGCAGGGGGGCCGGCACAGATACGCAGTATTTT. This translates into CASSQSRRGAGTDTQYF.

The sample holds a few counts of this clone. CDR3 amino acids: CASRRVAYEQYF. The CDR3 bases are TGTGCCAGCAGGAGGGTGGCCTACGAGCAGTACTTC. The chain is built from TRBV28 and TRBJ2-7; tentatively, D is TRBD2 (5 bases). CDR1 is MDHEN, CDR2 SYDVKM, per germline. Trimming removed 6 bases from V and 2 bases from J, with 8 bases in between. The length of the CDR3 is 12 residues.

This chain connects TRBV28 to TRBJ2-1; TRBD2 aligns across 12 bases. The germline V gene has CDR1 MDHEN and CDR2 SYDVKM. V lost 5 bases and J lost 6; bases outside the gene matches: 8. This CDR3 has 16 amino acids. CDR3 in amino acids: CASSTMWTSGINEQFF. CDR3 bases: TGTGCCAGCAGTACTATGTGGACTAGCGGGATCAATGAGCAGTTCTTC.

This clone has a single count. The chain links TRBV6-1 to TRBJ2-3; 10 nucleotides align to TRBD2. J gave up 6 bases and V 2 bases, and 5 bases lay outside the gene matches. The germline CDR1 and CDR2 sequences are MNHNS and SASEGT. The CDR3 is made up of 15 amino acids. CDR3 residues: CASSELAGVSDTQYF. The CDR3 nucleotides are TGTGCCAGCAGTGAACTAGCGGGAGTATCGGATACGCAGTATTTT.

V gene TRBV27 combines with J gene TRBJ2-7; TRBD1 matches at 7 bases. CDR1 is MNHEY, CDR2 SMNVEV, per germline (reference sequence). This CDR3 has 17 residues. The J segment lost 0 bases and the V segment lost 2 bases, leaving 10 bases of the junction unmatched. As DNA, the CDR3 is TGTGCCAGCAGTTTACAAATCCGGGACAGTAGCTCCTACGAGCAGTACTTC. Its protein product is CASSLQIRDSSSYEQYF.

The V gene is TRBV5-1, the J gene TRBJ2-7, with 11 bases that match TRBD1. Germline trimming cut 1 base from V and 4 bases from J; bases unmatched to any gene: 7. CDR3 size: 16 residues. The germline gives CDR1 SGHRS, CDR2 YFSETQ. CDR3 coding DNA: TGCGCCAGCAGCTTGACCCGGGACAGGGGGTTATACGAGCAGTACTTC. It translates to CASSLTRDRGLYEQYF. Supplemented by reference TRBV5-1 and TRBJ2-7, the full variable domain reads KAGVTQTPRYLIKTRGQQVTLSCSPISGHRSVSWYQQTPGQGLQFLFEYFSETQRNKGNFPGRFSGRQFSNSRSEMNVSTLELGDSALYLCASSLTRDRGLYEQYFGPGTRLTVT.

The chain is built from TRBV7-2 and TRBJ2-3; 7 bases match TRBD1. Germline V gene sequence: CDR1 SGHTA, CDR2 FQGNSA. The junction had 7 bases not matched to a gene; V was cut back by 2 bases and J by 2 bases. The CDR3 is 16 amino acids. This CDR3 is CASSLIGTEDTDTQYF. The CDR3 DNA sequence: TGTGCCAGCAGCTTAATAGGGACAGAGGACACAGATACGCAGTATTTT.